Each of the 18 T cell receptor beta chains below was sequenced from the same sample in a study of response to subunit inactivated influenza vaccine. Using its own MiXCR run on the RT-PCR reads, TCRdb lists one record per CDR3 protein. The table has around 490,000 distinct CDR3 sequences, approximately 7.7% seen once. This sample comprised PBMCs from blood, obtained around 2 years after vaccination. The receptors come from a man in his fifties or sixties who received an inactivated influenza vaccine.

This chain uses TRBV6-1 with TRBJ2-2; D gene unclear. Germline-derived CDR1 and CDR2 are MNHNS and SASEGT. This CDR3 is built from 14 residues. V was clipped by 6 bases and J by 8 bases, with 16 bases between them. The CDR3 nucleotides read TGTGCCAGCAGAACGGAACCTTACCCGGGGGAGCTGTTTTTT. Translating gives CASRTEPYPGELFF.

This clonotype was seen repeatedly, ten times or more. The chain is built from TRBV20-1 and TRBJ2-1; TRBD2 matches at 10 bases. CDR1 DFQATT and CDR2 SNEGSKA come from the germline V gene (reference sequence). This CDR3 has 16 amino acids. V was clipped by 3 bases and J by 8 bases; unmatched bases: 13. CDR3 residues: CSARQASSGRAHEQFF. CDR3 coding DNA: TGCAGTGCTAGGCAGGCTTCAAGCGGGAGGGCCCATGAGCAGTTCTTC.

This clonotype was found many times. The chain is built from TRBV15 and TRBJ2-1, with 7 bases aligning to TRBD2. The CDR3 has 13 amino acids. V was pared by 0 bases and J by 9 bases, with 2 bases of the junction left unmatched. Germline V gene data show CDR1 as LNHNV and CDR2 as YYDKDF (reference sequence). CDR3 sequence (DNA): TGTGCCACCAGCAGAGATGGGAGGGGTGAGCAGTTCTTC. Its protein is CATSRDGRGEQFF.

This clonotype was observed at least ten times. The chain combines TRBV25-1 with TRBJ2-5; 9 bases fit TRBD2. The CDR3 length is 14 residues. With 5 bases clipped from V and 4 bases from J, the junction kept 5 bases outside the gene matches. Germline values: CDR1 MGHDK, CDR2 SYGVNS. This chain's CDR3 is CASSKAGGIETQYF. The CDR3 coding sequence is TGTGCCAGCAGTAAGGCGGGGGGGATAGAGACCCAGTACTTC.

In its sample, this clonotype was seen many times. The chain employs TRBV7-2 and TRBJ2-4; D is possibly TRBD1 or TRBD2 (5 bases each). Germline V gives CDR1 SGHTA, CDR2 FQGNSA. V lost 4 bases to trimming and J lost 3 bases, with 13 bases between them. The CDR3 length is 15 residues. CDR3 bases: TGTGCCAGCAGCTACGGGACCGGCCTCAAAAACATTCAGTACTTC. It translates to CASSYGTGLKNIQYF.

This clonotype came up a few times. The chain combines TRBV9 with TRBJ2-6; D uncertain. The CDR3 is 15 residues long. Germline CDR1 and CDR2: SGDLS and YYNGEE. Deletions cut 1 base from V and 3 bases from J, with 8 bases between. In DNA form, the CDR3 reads TGTGCCAGCAGCGTAACCCACGGTGGGGCCAACGTCCTGACTTTC. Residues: CASSVTHGGANVLTF.

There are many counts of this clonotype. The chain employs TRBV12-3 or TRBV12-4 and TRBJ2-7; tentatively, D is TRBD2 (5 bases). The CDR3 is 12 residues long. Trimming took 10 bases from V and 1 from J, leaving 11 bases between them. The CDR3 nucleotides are TGTGCCACGGGGTCAGAGTCCTACGAGCAGTACTTC. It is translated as CATGSESYEQYF.

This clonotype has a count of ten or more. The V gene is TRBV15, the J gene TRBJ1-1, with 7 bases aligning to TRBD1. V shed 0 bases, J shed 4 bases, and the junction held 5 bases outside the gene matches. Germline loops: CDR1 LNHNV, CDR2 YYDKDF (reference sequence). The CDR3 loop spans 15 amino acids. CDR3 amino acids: CATSRDRGLGTEAFF. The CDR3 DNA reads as TGTGCCACCAGCAGAGATAGGGGGCTTGGCACTGAAGCTTTCTTT.

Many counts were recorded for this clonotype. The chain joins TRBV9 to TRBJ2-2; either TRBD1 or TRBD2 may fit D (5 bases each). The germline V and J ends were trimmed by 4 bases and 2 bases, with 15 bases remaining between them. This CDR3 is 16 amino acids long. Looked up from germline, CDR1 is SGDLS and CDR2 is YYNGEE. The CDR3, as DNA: TGTGCCAGCAGCCTAGAGGGACGGCCTAACACCGGGGAGCTGTTTTTT. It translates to CASSLEGRPNTGELFF.

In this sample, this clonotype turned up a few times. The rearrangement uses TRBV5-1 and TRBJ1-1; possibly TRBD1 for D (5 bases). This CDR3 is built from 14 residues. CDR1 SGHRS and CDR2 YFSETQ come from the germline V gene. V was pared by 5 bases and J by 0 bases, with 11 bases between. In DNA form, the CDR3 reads TGCGCCAGCAGACCCCCGGGACTGAACACTGAAGCTTTCTTT. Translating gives CASRPPGLNTEAFF.

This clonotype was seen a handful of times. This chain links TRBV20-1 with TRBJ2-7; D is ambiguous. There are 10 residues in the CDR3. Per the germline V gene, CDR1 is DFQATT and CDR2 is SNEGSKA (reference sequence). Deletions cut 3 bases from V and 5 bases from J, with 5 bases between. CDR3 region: CSARMDEQYF. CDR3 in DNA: TGCAGTGCTAGGATGGACGAGCAGTACTTC.

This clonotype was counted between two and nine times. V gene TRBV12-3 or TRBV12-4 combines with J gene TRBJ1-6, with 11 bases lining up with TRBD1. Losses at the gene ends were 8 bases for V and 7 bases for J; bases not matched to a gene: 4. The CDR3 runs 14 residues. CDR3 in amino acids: CASHGQGANSPLHF. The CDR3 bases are TGTGCCAGCCACGGACAGGGGGCCAATTCACCCCTCCACTTT.

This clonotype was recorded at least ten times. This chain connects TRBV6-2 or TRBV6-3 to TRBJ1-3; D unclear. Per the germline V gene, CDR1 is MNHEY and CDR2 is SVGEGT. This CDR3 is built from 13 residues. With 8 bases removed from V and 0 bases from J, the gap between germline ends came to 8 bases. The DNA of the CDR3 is TGTGCCAGCTGGGCGATCTCTGGAAACACCATATATTTT. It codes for CASWAISGNTIYF.

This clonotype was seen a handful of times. The CDR3 coding sequence is TGTGCCAGCAGTGACGGGACAGGGCCTGGCTACACCTTC. Encoded protein: CASSDGTGPGYTF. This chain joins TRBV2 and TRBJ1-2; 9 positions agree with TRBD1. The CDR3 totals 13 residues. The junction had 3 bases not matched to a gene; V was cut back by 3 bases and J by 7 bases. Germline loops: CDR1 SNHLY, CDR2 FYNNEI.

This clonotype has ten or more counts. The CDR3 is CSARAQGNYGYTF. CDR3 nucleotides: TGCAGTGCTAGAGCACAGGGGAACTATGGCTACACCTTC. The rearrangement links TRBV20-1 to TRBJ1-2, with TRBD1 matching 7 bases. Germline loops: CDR1 DFQATT, CDR2 SNEGSKA (reference sequence). The CDR3 consists of 13 residues. Germline trimming cut 1 base from V and 2 bases from J; bases unmatched to any gene: 1.

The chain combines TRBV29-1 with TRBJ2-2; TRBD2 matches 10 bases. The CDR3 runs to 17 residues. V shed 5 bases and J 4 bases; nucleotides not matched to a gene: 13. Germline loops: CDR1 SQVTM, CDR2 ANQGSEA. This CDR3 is CSVRKTAGGQFTGELFF. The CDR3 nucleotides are TGCAGCGTTCGCAAAACAGCGGGAGGGCAATTCACCGGGGAGCTGTTTTTT.

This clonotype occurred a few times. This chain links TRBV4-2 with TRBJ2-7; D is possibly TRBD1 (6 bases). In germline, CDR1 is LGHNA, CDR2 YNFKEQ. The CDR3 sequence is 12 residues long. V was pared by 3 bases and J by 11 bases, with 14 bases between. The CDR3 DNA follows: TGTGCCAGCAGCCATCAGACAGGACCTAAGTACTTC. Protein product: CASSHQTGPKYF.

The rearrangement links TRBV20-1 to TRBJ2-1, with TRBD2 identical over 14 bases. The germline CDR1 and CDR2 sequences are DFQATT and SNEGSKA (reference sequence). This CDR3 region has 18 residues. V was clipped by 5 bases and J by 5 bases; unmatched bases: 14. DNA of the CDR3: TGCAGTGCTCGAGGACTAGCGGGGGGCTCTGGTCCCCACAATGAGCAGTTCTTC. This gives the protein CSARGLAGGSGPHNEQFF.